Included here is one TCR beta chain sequence, with context. The antigen is unknown. This sample was included in a study of cytomegalovirus exposure and HLA in healthy donors. Study-level information: Most donors, roughly 84% of around 400 genotyped, fell in the Caucasian-associated ancestry cluster.

Each donor's status was that of a healthy bone marrow donor. Overall study results and limits: In a later analysis, TCR beta V- and J-gene trimming showed a link to a missense DCLRE1C variant. Around 160 TCR beta chains were listed as cytomegalovirus-associated.

The PCR made use of 60 Vbeta and 13 Jbeta primers. Profiling relied on immunoSEQ multiplex PCR, and the TCRdb table lists in-frame clones only, not all of them. Among 150,000 to 200,000 clones listed, roughly 80% were seen once. Germline CDR1 reads SGHRS; CDR2 reads YFSETQ. Between the trimmed V and J ends, which lost 4 bases and 8 bases, there was a span of 15 bases. CDR3 length: 13 amino acids. The chain couples TRBV5-1 to TRBJ1-1, with D unclear. The specimen sequenced was PBMCs. This sequence was found in a woman between 25 and 40 years old in good health and CMV-seropositive. The CDR3 DNA reads as TGCGCCAGCAGCATTACGGGAGCACTCGAAGCTTTCTTT. It codes for CASSITGALEAFF.